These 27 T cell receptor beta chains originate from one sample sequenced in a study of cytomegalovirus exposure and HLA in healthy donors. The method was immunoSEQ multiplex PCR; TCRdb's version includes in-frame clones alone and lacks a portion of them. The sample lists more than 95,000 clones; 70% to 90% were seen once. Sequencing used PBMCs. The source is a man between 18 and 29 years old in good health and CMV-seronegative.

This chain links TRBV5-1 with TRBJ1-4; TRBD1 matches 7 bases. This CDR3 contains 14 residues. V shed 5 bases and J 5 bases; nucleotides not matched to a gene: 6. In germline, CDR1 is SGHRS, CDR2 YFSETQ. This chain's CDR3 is CASRWGQPNEKLFF. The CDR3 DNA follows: TGCGCCAGCAGGTGGGGACAGCCAAATGAAAAACTGTTTTTT.

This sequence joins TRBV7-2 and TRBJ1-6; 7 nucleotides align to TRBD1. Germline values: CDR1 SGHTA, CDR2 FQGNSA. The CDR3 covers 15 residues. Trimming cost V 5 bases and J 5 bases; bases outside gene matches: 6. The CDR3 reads CASSNRDRNNSPLHF. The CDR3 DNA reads TGTGCCAGCAGCAACCGGGACAGAAATAATTCACCCCTCCACTTT.

The CDR3 loop is CASTQAGTGADGYTF. For the CDR3, the DNA is TGTGCCAGCACCCAGGCCGGGACAGGGGCGGACGGCTACACCTTC. This rearrangement joins TRBV28 to TRBJ1-2; 10 bases agree with TRBD1. The CDR3 runs to 15 residues. Germline values: CDR1 MDHEN, CDR2 SYDVKM. V shed 7 bases and J 8 bases; nucleotides not matched to a gene: 13.

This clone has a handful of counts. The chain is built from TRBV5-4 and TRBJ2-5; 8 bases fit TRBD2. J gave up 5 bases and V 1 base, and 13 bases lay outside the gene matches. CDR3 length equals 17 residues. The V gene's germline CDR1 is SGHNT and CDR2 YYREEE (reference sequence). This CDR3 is CASSLSTSGRAGETQYF. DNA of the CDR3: TGTGCCAGCAGCTTGTCTACTAGCGGTCGCGCGGGGGAGACCCAGTACTTC.

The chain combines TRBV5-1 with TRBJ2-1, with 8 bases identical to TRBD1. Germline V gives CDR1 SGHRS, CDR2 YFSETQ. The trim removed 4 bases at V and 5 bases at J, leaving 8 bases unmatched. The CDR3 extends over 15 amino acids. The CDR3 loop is CASSLRQGKNNEQFF. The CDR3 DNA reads TGCGCCAGCAGCCTGAGACAGGGGAAAAACAATGAGCAGTTCTTC.

Written as DNA, the CDR3 is TGTGCCAGCAGTGCGACGGGACAGGGAGTCGATGGCTACACCTTC. This translates into CASSATGQGVDGYTF. The V gene is TRBV6-4, the J gene TRBJ1-2, with 9 positions matching TRBD1. This CDR3 is built from 15 residues. Germline CDR1 and CDR2: MRHNA and SNTAGT. The junction had 9 bases not matched to a gene; V was cut back by 4 bases and J by 6 bases.

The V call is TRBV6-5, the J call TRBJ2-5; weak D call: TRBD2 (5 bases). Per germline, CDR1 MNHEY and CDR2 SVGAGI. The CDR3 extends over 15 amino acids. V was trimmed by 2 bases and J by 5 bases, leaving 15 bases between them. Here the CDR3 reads CASSYEGVVLETQYF. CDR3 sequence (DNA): TGTGCCAGCAGTTACGAGGGTGTAGTTCTGGAGACCCAGTACTTC.

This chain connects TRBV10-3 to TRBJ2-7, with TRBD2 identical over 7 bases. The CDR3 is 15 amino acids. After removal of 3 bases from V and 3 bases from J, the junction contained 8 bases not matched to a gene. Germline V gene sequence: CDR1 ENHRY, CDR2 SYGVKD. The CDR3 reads CAISEYGEGFYEQYF. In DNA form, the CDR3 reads TGTGCCATCAGTGAATACGGGGAGGGATTCTACGAGCAGTACTTC.

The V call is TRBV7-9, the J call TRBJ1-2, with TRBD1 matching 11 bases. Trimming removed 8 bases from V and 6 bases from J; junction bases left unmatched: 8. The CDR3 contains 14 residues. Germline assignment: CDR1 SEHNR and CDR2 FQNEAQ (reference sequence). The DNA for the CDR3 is TGTGCCAGCTCTGGGACAGGGGGTCGCAATGGCTACACCTTC. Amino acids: CASSGTGGRNGYTF.

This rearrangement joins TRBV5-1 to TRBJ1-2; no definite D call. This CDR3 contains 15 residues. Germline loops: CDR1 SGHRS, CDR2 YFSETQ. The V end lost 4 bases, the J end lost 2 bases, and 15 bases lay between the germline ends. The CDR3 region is CASSPRSGFNYGYTF. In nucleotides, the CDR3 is TGCGCCAGCAGCCCTCGTTCGGGGTTCAACTATGGCTACACCTTC.

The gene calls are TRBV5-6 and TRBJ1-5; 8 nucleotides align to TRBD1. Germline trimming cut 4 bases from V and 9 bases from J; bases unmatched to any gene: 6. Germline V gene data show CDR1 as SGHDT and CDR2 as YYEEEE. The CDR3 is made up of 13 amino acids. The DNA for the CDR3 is TGTGCCAGCAGCGAGGACAGGGAAGGGCCCCAGCATTTT. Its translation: CASSEDREGPQHF.

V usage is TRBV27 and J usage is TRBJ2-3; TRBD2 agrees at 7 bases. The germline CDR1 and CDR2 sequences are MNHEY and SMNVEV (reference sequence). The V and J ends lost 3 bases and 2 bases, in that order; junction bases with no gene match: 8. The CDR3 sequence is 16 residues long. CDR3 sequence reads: CASSFFGGENTDTQYF. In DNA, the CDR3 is TGTGCCAGCAGTTTTTTTGGGGGGGAGAACACAGATACGCAGTATTTT.

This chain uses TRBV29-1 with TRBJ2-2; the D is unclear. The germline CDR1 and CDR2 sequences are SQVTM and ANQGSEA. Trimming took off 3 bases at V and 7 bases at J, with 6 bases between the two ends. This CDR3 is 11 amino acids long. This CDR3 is CSVERRGELFF. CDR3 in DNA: TGCAGCGTTGAGCGTCGCGGGGAGCTGTTTTTT.

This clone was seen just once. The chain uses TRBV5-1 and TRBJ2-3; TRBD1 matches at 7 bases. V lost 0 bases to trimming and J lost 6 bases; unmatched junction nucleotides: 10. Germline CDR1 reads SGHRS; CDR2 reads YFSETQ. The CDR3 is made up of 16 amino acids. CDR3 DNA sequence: TGCGCCAGCAGCTTGGGGGGACAGACAGTAATGGATACGCAGTATTTT. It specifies CASSLGGQTVMDTQYF.

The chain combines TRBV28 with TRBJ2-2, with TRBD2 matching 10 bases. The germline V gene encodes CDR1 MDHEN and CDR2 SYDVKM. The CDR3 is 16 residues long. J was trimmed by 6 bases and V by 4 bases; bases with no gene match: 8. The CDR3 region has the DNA TGTGCCAGCAGTTCCGCCGCTAGCGGGAGTTCCGGGGAGCTGTTTTTT. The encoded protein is CASSSAASGSSGELFF.

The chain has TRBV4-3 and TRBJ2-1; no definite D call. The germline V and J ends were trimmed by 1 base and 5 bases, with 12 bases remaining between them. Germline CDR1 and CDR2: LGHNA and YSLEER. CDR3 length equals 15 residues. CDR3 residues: CASSQALSLDNEQFF. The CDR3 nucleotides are TGCGCCAGCAGCCAAGCCCTTAGCCTTGACAATGAGCAGTTCTTC.

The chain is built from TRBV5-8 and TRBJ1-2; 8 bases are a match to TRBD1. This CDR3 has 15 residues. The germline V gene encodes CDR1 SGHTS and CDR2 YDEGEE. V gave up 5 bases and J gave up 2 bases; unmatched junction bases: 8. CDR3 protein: CASRGSGQANYGYTF. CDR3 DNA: TGTGCCAGCAGGGGATCGGGACAGGCAAACTATGGCTACACCTTC.

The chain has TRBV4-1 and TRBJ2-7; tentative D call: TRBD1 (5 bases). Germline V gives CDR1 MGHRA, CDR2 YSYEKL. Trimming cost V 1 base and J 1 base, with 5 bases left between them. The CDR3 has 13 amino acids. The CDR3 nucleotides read TGCGCCAGCAGCCAAGCAGGGTCCTACGAGCAGTACTTC. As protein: CASSQAGSYEQYF.

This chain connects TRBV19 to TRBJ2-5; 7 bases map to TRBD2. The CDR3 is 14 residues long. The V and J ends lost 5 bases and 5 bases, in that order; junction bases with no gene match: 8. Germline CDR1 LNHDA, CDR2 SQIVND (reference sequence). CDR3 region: CASSFGTTEETQYF. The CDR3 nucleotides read TGTGCCAGTAGTTTTGGGACTACCGAGGAGACCCAGTACTTC.

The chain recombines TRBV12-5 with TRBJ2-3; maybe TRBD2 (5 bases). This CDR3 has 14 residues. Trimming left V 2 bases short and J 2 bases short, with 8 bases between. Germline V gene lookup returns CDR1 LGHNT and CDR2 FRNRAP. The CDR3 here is CASGLSGITDTQYF. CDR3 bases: TGTGCTAGTGGTTTGTCGGGGATCACAGATACGCAGTATTTT.

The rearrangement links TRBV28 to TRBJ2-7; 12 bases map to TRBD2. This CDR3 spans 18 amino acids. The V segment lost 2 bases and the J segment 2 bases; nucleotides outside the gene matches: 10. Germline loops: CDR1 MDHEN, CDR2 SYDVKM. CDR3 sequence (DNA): TGTGCCAGCAGTTTAGGCCTCCTACTAGCGGGGGGTACCTACGAGCAGTACTTC. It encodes CASSLGLLLAGGTYEQYF.

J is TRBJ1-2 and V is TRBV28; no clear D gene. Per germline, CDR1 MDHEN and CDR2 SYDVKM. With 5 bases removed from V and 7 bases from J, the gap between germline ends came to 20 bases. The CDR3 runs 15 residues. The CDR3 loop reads CASSPAPVSSGGYTF. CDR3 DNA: TGTGCCAGCAGTCCCGCCCCTGTATCGTCGGGTGGCTACACCTTC.

CDR3 sequence: CASSPERVKNIQYF. The CDR3 nucleotides are TGTGCCAGCTCACCAGAACGGGTCAAAAACATTCAGTACTTC. The rearrangement uses TRBV18 and TRBJ2-4; D not resolved. V was shortened by 2 bases and J by 3 bases, with 8 bases between the two germline ends. Germline CDR1 and CDR2: KGHSH and LQKENI. This CDR3 has 14 residues.

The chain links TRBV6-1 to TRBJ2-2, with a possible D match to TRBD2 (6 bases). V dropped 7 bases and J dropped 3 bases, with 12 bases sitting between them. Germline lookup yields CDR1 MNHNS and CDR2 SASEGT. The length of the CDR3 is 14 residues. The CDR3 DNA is TGTGCCAGCACCTCGCGGGGAGACACCGGGGAGCTGTTTTTT. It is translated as CASTSRGDTGELFF.

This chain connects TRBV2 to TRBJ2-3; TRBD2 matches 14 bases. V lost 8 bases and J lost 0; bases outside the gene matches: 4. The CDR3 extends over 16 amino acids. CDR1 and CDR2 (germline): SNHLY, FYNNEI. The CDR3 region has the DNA TGTGCCAGCCGTCGGACTAGCGGGAGGAGCACAGATACGCAGTATTTT. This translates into CASRRTSGRSTDTQYF.

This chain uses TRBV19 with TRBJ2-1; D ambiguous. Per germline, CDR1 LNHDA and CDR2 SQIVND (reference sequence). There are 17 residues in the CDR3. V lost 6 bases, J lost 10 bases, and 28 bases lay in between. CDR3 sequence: CASRGSLPGSPPSEQFF. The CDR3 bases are TGTGCCAGTAGAGGCTCGTTGCCCGGGTCCCCTCCCAGCGAGCAGTTCTTC.

CDR3 residues: CASSNRGVSTEAFF. In nucleotides, the CDR3 is TGTGCCAGTAGTAACAGGGGGGTAAGCACTGAAGCTTTCTTT. The rearrangement joins TRBV19 to TRBJ1-1; 8 bases match TRBD1. The CDR3 spans 14 residues. The V gene's germline CDR1 is LNHDA and CDR2 SQIVND (reference sequence). The junction had 5 bases not matched to a gene; V was cut back by 4 bases and J by 4 bases.